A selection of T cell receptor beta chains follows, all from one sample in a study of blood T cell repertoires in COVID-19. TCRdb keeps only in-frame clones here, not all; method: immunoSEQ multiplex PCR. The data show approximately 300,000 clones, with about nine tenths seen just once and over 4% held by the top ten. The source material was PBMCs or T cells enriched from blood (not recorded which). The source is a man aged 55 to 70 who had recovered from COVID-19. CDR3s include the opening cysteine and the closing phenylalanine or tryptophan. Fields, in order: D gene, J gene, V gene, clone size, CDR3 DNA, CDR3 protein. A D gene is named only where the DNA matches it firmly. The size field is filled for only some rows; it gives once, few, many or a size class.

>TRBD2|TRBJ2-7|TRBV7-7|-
TGTGCTAGCAGCTTAGGACTAGCGGGAGTCTACGAGCAGTACTTC
CASSLGLAGVYEQYF
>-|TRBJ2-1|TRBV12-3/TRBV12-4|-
TGTGCCAGCAGCCGCAATGAGCAGTTCTTC
CASSRNEQFF
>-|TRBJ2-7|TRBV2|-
TGTGCCAGCTCCGGAGCTTCCTACGAGCAGTACTTC
CASSGASYEQYF
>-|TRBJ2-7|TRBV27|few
TGTGCCAGCAGTCTCGGGGGAACCTACGAGCAGTACTTC
CASSLGGTYEQYF
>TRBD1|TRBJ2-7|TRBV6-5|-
TGTGCCAGCAGTACCGGACAGGGGGCGGCCGAGCAGTACTTC
CASSTGQGAAEQYF
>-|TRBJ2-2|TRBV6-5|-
TGTGCCACCCGGGTGCCGAACACCGGGGAGCTGTTTTTT
CATRVPNTGELFF
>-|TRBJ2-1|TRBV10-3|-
TGTGCCATCAGCCCAGGAGGTAACAGGGCGTACAATGAGCAGTTCTTC
CAISPGGNRAYNEQFF
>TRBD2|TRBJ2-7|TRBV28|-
TGTGCCAGCAGTTCAGACATAGCGGGAGTATCCTACGAGCAGTACTTC
CASSSDIAGVSYEQYF
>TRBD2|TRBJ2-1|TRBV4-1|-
TGCGCCAGCAGCCAAGGACTAGCGGGAGTCAAAAATGAGCAGTTCTTC
CASSQGLAGVKNEQFF
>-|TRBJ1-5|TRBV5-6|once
TGTGCCAGCAGCTTGGCAGGGTTTAGCAATCAGCCCCAGCATTTT
CASSLAGFSNQPQHF
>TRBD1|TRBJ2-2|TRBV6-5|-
TGTGCCAGCAAGATGGACAGGGTCAACACCGGGGAGCTGTTTTTT
CASKMDRVNTGELFF
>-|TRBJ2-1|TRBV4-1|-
TGCGCCAGCAGCCAAGACGGGGGCTCCTACAATGAGCAGTTCTTC
CASSQDGGSYNEQFF
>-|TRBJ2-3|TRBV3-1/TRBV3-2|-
TGTGCCAGCAGCCAAGACAGTGGCGGGATTAAAGATACGCAGTATTTT
CASSQDSGGIKDTQYF
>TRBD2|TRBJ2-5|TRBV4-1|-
TGCGCCAGCAGCCAAGAAGGGACTAGTCGGCAGGAGACCCAGTACTTC
CASSQEGTSRQETQYF
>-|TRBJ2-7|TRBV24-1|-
TGTGCCACCAGTGAGGGCCAAGGTTACGAGCAGTACTTC
CATSEGQGYEQYF
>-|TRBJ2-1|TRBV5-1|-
TGCGCCAGCAGACGAGGGGGTAGCTCCTACAATGAGCAGTTCTTC
CASRRGGSSYNEQFF